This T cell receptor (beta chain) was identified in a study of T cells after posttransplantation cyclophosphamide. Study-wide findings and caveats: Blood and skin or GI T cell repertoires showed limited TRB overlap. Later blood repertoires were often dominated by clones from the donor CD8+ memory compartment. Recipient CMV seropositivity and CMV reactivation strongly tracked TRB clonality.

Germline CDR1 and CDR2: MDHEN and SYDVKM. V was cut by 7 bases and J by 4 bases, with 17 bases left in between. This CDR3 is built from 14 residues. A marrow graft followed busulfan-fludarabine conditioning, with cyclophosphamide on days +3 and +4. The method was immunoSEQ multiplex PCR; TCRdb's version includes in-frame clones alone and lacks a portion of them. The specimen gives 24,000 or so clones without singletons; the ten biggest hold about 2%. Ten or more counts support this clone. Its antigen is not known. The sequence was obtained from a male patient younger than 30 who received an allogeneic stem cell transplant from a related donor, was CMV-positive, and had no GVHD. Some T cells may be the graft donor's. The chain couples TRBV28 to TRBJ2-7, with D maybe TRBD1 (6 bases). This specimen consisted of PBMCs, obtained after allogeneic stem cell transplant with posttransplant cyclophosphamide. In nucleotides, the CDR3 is TGTGCCAGCACCCTACAGGGACCGATGTACGAGCAGTACTTC. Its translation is CASTLQGPMYEQYF. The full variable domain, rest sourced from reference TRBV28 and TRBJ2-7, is DVKVTQSSRYLVKRTGEKVFLECVQDMDHENMFWYRQDPGLGLRLIYFSYDVKMKEKGDIPEGYSVSREKKERFSLILESASTNQTSMYLCASTLQGPMYEQYFGPGTRLTVT.